The next 22 T cell receptor beta chains were all read from a single sample in a study of human CD8 memory T cell subsets. Investigators built TCR beta libraries using UMI-labeled 5' RACE. TCRdb derives one entry per CDR3 protein from the 5' RACE reads, leaving out DNA. The sample table includes around 19,000 distinct CDR3 sequences. The sequenced material came from CD8+ stem-like memory T cells (TSCM and TCM) sorted from PBMCs. Subset in this sample: stem-like memory CD8 T cells (TSTEM), CCR7+ PD-1- TIGIT-. Receptors were obtained from a human donor in good health.

This chain joins TRBV5-6 and TRBJ2-6; with no DNA, the TCRdb D assignment of TRBD1 cannot be verified. The CDR3 loop spans 14 amino acids. The germline CDR1 and CDR2 sequences are SGHDT and YYEEEE. The CDR3 is CASSSPPGANVLTF.

The genes are TRBV20-1 and TRBJ2-1; TCRdb proposes TRBD1, but this gene call is untestable without DNA. The germline V gene encodes CDR1 DFQATT and CDR2 SNEGSKA (reference sequence). The CDR3 spans 14 residues. This CDR3 is CSAQTGDEVNEQFF.

This clonotype is medium-sized by frequency. This chain connects TRBV27 to TRBJ2-3; as DNA is missing, the TRBD2 call by TCRdb cannot be tested. Germline lookup yields CDR1 MNHEY and CDR2 SMNVEV (reference sequence). This CDR3 region has 16 residues. CDR3 sequence reads: CASSPFASGSTDTQYF.

The rearrangement uses TRBV7-9 and TRBJ2-5; the D call of TRBD1 rests on TCRdb alone, since no DNA is present to check it. Per the germline V gene, CDR1 is SEHNR and CDR2 is FQNEAQ (reference sequence). The CDR3 sequence is 14 residues long. Here the CDR3 reads CASSLKLTEETQYF.

The chain employs TRBV3-1 and TRBJ2-3; lacking DNA, the TRBD1 call made by TCRdb goes unchecked. The CDR3 extends over 17 amino acids. From germline, CDR1 is LGHDT and CDR2 YNNKEL (reference sequence). The CDR3 sequence: CASSPGLGASERDTQYF.

This chain links TRBV24-1 with TRBJ2-3; the TCRdb call, TRBD1, lacks DNA for checking. Germline V gene data show CDR1 as KGHDR and CDR2 as SFDVKD. The CDR3 has 18 residues. CDR3 loop: CATSDLRYGQGNADTQYF.

This CDR3 is CASSLGAGTLTDTQYF. The chain combines TRBV11-2 with TRBJ2-3; lacking DNA, the TRBD2 call made by TCRdb goes unchecked. The CDR3 covers 16 residues. Germline CDR1 reads SGHAT; CDR2 reads FQNNGV.

This chain links TRBV7-7 with TRBJ2-5; lacking DNA, the TRBD2 call made by TCRdb goes unchecked. Germline V lookup: CDR1 SSHAT, CDR2 FNYEAQ (reference sequence). This CDR3 has 18 residues. The CDR3 reads CASSLGLAGDGTVRTQYF.

This chain uses TRBV29-1 with TRBJ1-1. CDR3 length equals 15 residues. CDR1 is SQVTM, CDR2 ANQGSEA, per germline. The CDR3 reads CSVEDPISMNTEAFF.

CDR3 loop: CASSKQGAHGYTF. The chain has TRBV27 and TRBJ1-2; the D call from TCRdb, TRBD1, cannot be confirmed without DNA. The CDR3 runs 13 residues. CDR1 and CDR2 from the germline V gene are MNHEY and SMNVEV (reference sequence).

The chain is built from TRBV4-3 and TRBJ2-3; the D gene TCRdb calls, TRBD1, cannot be checked with no DNA. Germline CDR1 and CDR2: LGHNA and YSLEER. The CDR3 extends over 15 amino acids. CDR3 region: CASSQGQARTDTQYF.

The rearrangement joins TRBV27 to TRBJ2-3; TCRdb's assignment of TRBD2 cannot be checked, as there is no DNA. The CDR3 spans 15 residues. Germline V gives CDR1 MNHEY, CDR2 SMNVEV (reference sequence). CDR3 amino acids: CASSPGLASTDTQYF.

The chain uses TRBV7-6 and TRBJ2-2. Looked up from germline, CDR1 is SGHVS and CDR2 is FNYEAQ. This CDR3 is 15 amino acids long. The CDR3 reads CASSTELANTGELFF.

This clonotype counts as medium-sized by frequency. This rearrangement joins TRBV7-6 to TRBJ2-1. The germline CDR1 and CDR2 sequences are SGHVS and FNYEAQ. This CDR3 comprises 15 residues. The CDR3: CASSLADWSYNEQFF.

The chain is built from TRBV2 and TRBJ1-1; TCRdb selects TRBD1, and the lack of DNA leaves this call unchecked. CDR3 length: 15 amino acids. Germline-derived CDR1 and CDR2 are SNHLY and FYNNEI. CDR3 protein: CASNTGQGAYTEAFF.

This chain links TRBV3-1 with TRBJ2-7; absent DNA, TCRdb's TRBD1 call cannot be checked. CDR1 and CDR2 from the germline V gene are LGHDT and YNNKEL (reference sequence). The CDR3 has 13 residues. The CDR3 is CASSQGSGGEQYF.

This clonotype is classed as medium-sized by frequency. This chain uses TRBV7-2 with TRBJ1-2. The CDR3 length is 15 residues. The germline V gene has CDR1 SGHTA and CDR2 FQGNSA. The CDR3: CASSLAFPPRYGYTF.

The chain carries TRBV7-9 and TRBJ1-1. CDR1 and CDR2 from the germline V gene are SEHNR and FQNEAQ (reference sequence). The CDR3 sequence is 15 residues long. The CDR3 is CASSSINALTTEAFF.

The chain uses TRBV3-1 and TRBJ2-2; TCRdb's D call of TRBD1 is untestable without DNA. The CDR3 covers 17 residues. The germline gives CDR1 LGHDT, CDR2 YNNKEL (reference sequence). The chain's CDR3 is CASSPEVTVVGTGELFF.

The gene calls are TRBV7-9 and TRBJ2-2; TCRdb returns TRBD1, unconfirmable since there is no DNA. The CDR3 loop spans 16 amino acids. The germline V gene encodes CDR1 SEHNR and CDR2 FQNEAQ (reference sequence). CDR3 sequence reads: CASSPRTGSNTGELFF.

The chain carries TRBV19 and TRBJ2-3. Per the germline V gene, CDR1 is LNHDA and CDR2 is SQIVND (reference sequence). The CDR3 is made up of 16 amino acids. CDR3 amino acids: CASSMNSIRLADTQYF.

The rearrangement links TRBV5-5 to TRBJ2-5; TCRdb returns TRBD1, unconfirmable since there is no DNA. Germline values: CDR1 SGHKS, CDR2 YYEKEE (reference sequence). The CDR3 extends over 14 amino acids. The CDR3 loop reads CASSSTGRGETQYF.